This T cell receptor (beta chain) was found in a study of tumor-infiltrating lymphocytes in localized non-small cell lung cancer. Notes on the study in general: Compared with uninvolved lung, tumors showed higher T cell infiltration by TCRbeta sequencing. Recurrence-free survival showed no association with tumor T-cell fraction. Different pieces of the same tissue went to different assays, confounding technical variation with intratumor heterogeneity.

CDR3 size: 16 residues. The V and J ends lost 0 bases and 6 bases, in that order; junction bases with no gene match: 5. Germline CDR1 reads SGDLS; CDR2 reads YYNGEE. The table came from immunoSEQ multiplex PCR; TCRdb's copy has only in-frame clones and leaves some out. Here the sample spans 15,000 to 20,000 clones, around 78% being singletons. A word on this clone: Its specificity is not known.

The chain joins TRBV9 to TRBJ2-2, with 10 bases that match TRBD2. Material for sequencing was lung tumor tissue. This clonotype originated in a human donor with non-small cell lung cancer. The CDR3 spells CASSVASGGVPGELFF. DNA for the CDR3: TGTGCCAGCAGCGTAGCTAGCGGGGGAGTTCCCGGGGAGCTGTTTTTT.